A single sample is the source of the 21 T cell receptor beta chains below, sequenced in a study of blood T cell repertoires in COVID-19. Here immunoSEQ multiplex PCR was the method, and the copy in TCRdb shows in-frame clones only, minus some. The data hold tens of thousands of clones, with 80% to 90% observed a single time. Sequenced input: peripheral blood. All receptors derive from a woman aged 60-75 years with COVID-19, enrolled during active disease.

The chain combines TRBV3-1 (or the pseudogene TRBV3-2) with TRBJ2-1, with TRBD2 identical over 7 bases. The V gene end was trimmed by 3 bases and the J gene end by 0 bases; junction bases not matched to a gene: 8. The CDR3 is 17 residues long. Germline V CDR1 and CDR2: LGHDT, YNNKEL (reference sequence). CDR3 residues: CASSHGHSGLSYNEQFF. The CDR3 bases are TGTGCCAGCAGCCATGGTCATAGCGGGCTCTCCTACAATGAGCAGTTCTTC.

The gene calls are TRBV6-5 and TRBJ2-7; D is perhaps TRBD1 (5 bases). Germline V gives CDR1 MNHEY, CDR2 SVGAGI. V lost 6 bases and J lost 2, with 11 bases in between. The CDR3 is 13 amino acids. This CDR3 reads CASSTSDTYEQYF. As DNA, the CDR3 is TGTGCCAGCAGCACATCGGACACCTACGAGCAGTACTTC.

The chain joins TRBV28 to TRBJ2-1; the match to TRBD1 covers 10 bases. V shed 6 bases and J 7 bases; nucleotides not matched to a gene: 12. CDR3 length: 16 amino acids. CDR1 and CDR2 (germline): MDHEN, SYDVKM. The CDR3 loop reads CASSPLGTGERNEQFF. For the CDR3, the DNA is TGTGCCAGCAGCCCTCTAGGGACAGGGGAAAGGAATGAGCAGTTCTTC.

The V and J genes are TRBV6-6 and TRBJ1-4; possible D gene TRBD1, 5 bases. Germline CDR1 and CDR2: MNHNY and SVGAGI (reference sequence). Trimming took 2 bases from V and 8 from J, leaving 9 bases between them. The CDR3 extends over 13 amino acids. For the CDR3, the DNA is TGTGCCAGCAGTTACGGGGGGAGGGAAAAACTGTTTTTT. Protein: CASSYGGREKLFF.

Details on this clone: Other DNA sequences of this sample code for an identical CDR3. The rearrangement links TRBV28 to TRBJ2-5; 11 bases match TRBD2. The CDR3 extends over 16 amino acids. V shed 8 bases and J 5 bases; nucleotides not matched to a gene: 13. Per germline, CDR1 MDHEN and CDR2 SYDVKM. CDR3 in DNA: TGTGCCAGCTCCGGGGGGACTAGCGGAAGTCATGAGACCCAGTACTTC. Protein: CASSGGTSGSHETQYF.

This chain joins TRBV24-1 and TRBJ2-2; possible D gene TRBD2, 7 bases. In germline, CDR1 is KGHDR, CDR2 SFDVKD. The V end lost 4 bases, the J end lost 3 bases, and 14 bases lay between the germline ends. The CDR3 totals 16 residues. Written as DNA, the CDR3 is TGTGCCACCAGTGAATCGGGGGGCAAGGACACCGGGGAGCTGTTTTTT. Translation: CATSESGGKDTGELFF.

This clone was counted once. The CDR3, as DNA: TGTGCCAGCAGCCCAGACAGTAACTACGAGCAGTACTTC. It translates to CASSPDSNYEQYF. The chain combines TRBV7-9 with TRBJ2-7, with D possibly matching TRBD1 (5 bases). The CDR3 sequence is 13 residues long. Germline assignment: CDR1 SEHNR and CDR2 FQNEAQ (reference sequence). Trimming removed 5 bases from V and 3 bases from J, with 11 bases in between.

CDR3 coding DNA: TGTGCCAGCAGTCCATTGGGGCATTCCTACAATGAGCAGTTCTTC. Its translation is CASSPLGHSYNEQFF. The rearrangement joins TRBV28 to TRBJ2-1; the D gene is possibly TRBD1 (5 bases). The CDR3 has 15 residues. Germline V gene lookup returns CDR1 MDHEN and CDR2 SYDVKM. The germline V and J ends were trimmed by 5 bases and 1 base, with 12 bases remaining between them.

The chain couples TRBV2 to TRBJ2-7; 8 nucleotides match TRBD1. This CDR3 contains 13 residues. V shed 9 bases, J shed 2 bases, and the junction held 6 bases outside the gene matches. CDR1 is SNHLY and CDR2 is FYNNEI in the germline V gene. The CDR3 protein is CARGQGPTYEQYF. The CDR3 bases are TGTGCCAGAGGACAGGGACCGACCTACGAGCAGTACTTC.

The J gene is TRBJ1-2, the V gene TRBV7-9, with TRBD1 as a possible D gene (5 bases). Germline V gene data show CDR1 as SEHNR and CDR2 as FQNEAQ (reference sequence). Deletions cut 1 base from V and 2 bases from J, with 11 bases between. The CDR3 spans 15 residues. The CDR3 loop is CASSLVRESNYGYTF. For the CDR3, the DNA is TGTGCCAGCAGCTTAGTCAGGGAATCGAACTATGGCTACACCTTC. The variable domain in full, completed from reference TRBV7-9 and TRBJ1-2, reads DTGVSQNPRHKITKRGQNVTFRCDPISEHNRLYWYRQTLGQGPEFLTYFQNEAQLEKSRLLSDRFSAERPKGSFSTLEIQRTEQGDSAMYLCASSLVRESNYGYTFGSGTRLTVV.

The genes are TRBV6-6 and TRBJ1-4, with D tentatively TRBD1 (6 bases). The ends were cut back, 7 bases at V and 3 bases at J, with 12 bases in the middle. The CDR3 runs to 14 residues. The germline CDR1 and CDR2 sequences are MNHNY and SVGAGI (reference sequence). CDR3 region: CASIPGGPNEKLFF. CDR3 coding DNA: TGTGCCAGCATCCCCGGGGGGCCTAATGAAAAACTGTTTTTT.

This CDR3 is CASSFRGVGAHGYTF. The CDR3, as DNA: TGTGCCAGCAGCTTTAGGGGTGTGGGGGCCCATGGCTACACCTTC. The rearrangement uses TRBV5-6 and TRBJ1-2; a weak D match, TRBD1 (6 bases). Germline V gives CDR1 SGHDT, CDR2 YYEEEE. The CDR3 extends over 15 amino acids. V lost 2 bases to trimming and J lost 6 bases, with 17 bases between them.

V gene TRBV6-4 combines with J gene TRBJ2-1, with TRBD2 as a possible D gene (5 bases). Germline CDR1 and CDR2: MRHNA and SNTAGT. The CDR3 is 15 residues long. V was clipped by 6 bases and J by 9 bases, with 21 bases between them. The CDR3 loop is CASSDGLAAGGEQFF. CDR3 coding DNA: TGTGCCAGCAGCGACGGGCTAGCCGCTGGTGGTGAGCAGTTCTTC.

The chain employs TRBV9 and TRBJ2-5; no definite D call. Germline V CDR1 and CDR2: SGDLS, YYNGEE. The CDR3 covers 13 residues. The ends were cut back, 0 bases at V and 7 bases at J, with 10 bases in the middle. In DNA form, the CDR3 reads TGTGCCAGCAGCGTAGCTCGGGTTGGGACCCAGTACTTC. It yields the protein CASSVARVGTQYF.

V and J are TRBV2 and TRBJ1-2; D is possibly TRBD1 (6 bases). The CDR3 has 15 amino acids. V was cut by 7 bases and J by 4 bases, with 19 bases left in between. CDR1 is SNHLY, CDR2 FYNNEI, per germline. The CDR3 region has the DNA TGTGCCAGCAAGTTTTCCAGGGGATTTATCTATGGCTACACCTTC. Encoded protein: CASKFSRGFIYGYTF.

The chain carries TRBV7-9 and TRBJ2-1, with D possibly being TRBD1 (6 bases). Germline V gene sequence: CDR1 SEHNR, CDR2 FQNEAQ (reference sequence). V gave up 4 bases and J gave up 1 base, with 14 bases separating them. This CDR3 comprises 16 residues. This chain's CDR3 is CASSSRTVVSYNEQFF. CDR3 coding DNA: TGTGCCAGCAGCTCCAGGACAGTTGTGTCCTACAATGAGCAGTTCTTC.

The table lists this clone with a count of one. DNA of the CDR3: TGTGCCAGTAGTCACACCAGGCTAGCGGGGGACAATGAGCAGTTCTTC. Its translation: CASSHTRLAGDNEQFF. This sequence joins TRBV19 and TRBJ2-1; TRBD2 aligns across 10 bases. The trim removed 5 bases at V and 5 bases at J, leaving 9 bases unmatched. Germline V gene sequence: CDR1 LNHDA, CDR2 SQIVND (reference sequence). The CDR3 spans 16 residues.

J is TRBJ1-3 and V is TRBV19; 10 nucleotides align to TRBD1. Germline-derived CDR1 and CDR2 are LNHDA and SQIVND (reference sequence). The junction had 10 bases not matched to a gene; V was cut back by 8 bases and J by 0 bases. This CDR3 has 17 amino acids. CDR3: CASRPPGQGFSGNTIYF. CDR3 in DNA: TGTGCCAGTCGACCGCCGGGACAGGGGTTCTCTGGAAACACCATATATTTT.

V is TRBV4-1 and J is TRBJ1-1; possible D gene TRBD1, 6 bases. The V end was cut by 4 bases, the J end by 1 base, with 10 bases between. The CDR3 length is 14 residues. From germline, CDR1 is MGHRA and CDR2 YSYEKL. The CDR3 DNA reads TGCGCCAGCAGCCGGGGGACATCGAACACTGAAGCTTTCTTT. Protein: CASSRGTSNTEAFF.

This chain uses TRBV10-1 with TRBJ1-1; 7 nucleotides match TRBD1. V trimming: 6 bases; J trimming: 1 base; junction bases outside the gene matches: 2. The CDR3 has 13 amino acids. Germline values: CDR1 WNHNN, CDR2 SYGVQD (reference sequence). The CDR3 loop reads CASRTGRNTEAFF. The CDR3 coding sequence is TGCGCCAGCAGGACAGGGAGGAACACTGAAGCTTTCTTT.

The chain joins TRBV29-1 to TRBJ1-2, with no clear D. The CDR3 has 13 amino acids. The germline V gene encodes CDR1 SQVTM and CDR2 ANQGSEA. The V and J ends lost 3 bases and 1 base respectively, with 9 bases between them. The CDR3, as DNA: TGCAGCGTTGACCCAGACTTTAACTATGGCTACACCTTC. Translation gives CSVDPDFNYGYTF.